This is a list of T cell receptor beta chains from one sample in a study of T cell responses to AZD1222 COVID-19 vaccine. Sequencing used immunoSEQ multiplex PCR; TCRdb keeps in-frame clones, though not all of them. The table records some 90,000 clones, roughly 85% of them present only once. The sample consisted of peripheral blood, taken on day 0 of AZD1222 vaccination. Receptors originate from an adult in good health. Both conserved end residues are part of each CDR3. The D gene is left open where the match is weak. Size is omitted from some rows. Given values are once, few, many or a class for expanded clones.

TRBJ2-2,-,TRBV7-9,-,TGTGCCAGCAGCGATCTAGAACTCCCCCCCGGGGAGCTGTTTTTT,CASSDLELPPGELFF
TRBJ2-7,-,TRBV30,once,TGTGCCTGGACCCAATCGGGACGGTTTTACGAGCAGTACTTC,CAWTQSGRFYEQYF
TRBJ2-7,-,TRBV19,-,TGTGCCAGTAGTCCAGGACAGACGAGCTCCTACGAGCAGTACTTC,CASSPGQTSSYEQYF
TRBJ2-7,TRBD1,TRBV4-2,-,TGTGCCAGCAGCCATGACAGGGGCCCTCGCGAGCAGTACTTC,CASSHDRGPREQYF
TRBJ2-1,-,TRBV19,-,TGTGCCAGTAGTATCAGCGGGTTGAACAATGAGCAGTTCTTC,CASSISGLNNEQFF
TRBJ2-6,TRBD2,TRBV4-1,-,TGCGCCAGCAGCCAGGTTAGCGGGAGGTCTGGGGCCAACGTCCTGACTTTC,CASSQVSGRSGANVLTF
TRBJ2-3,-,TRBV27,-,TGTGCCAGCAGTTTGGCCGGGCCAGATACGCAGTATTTT,CASSLAGPDTQYF
TRBJ2-7,TRBD1,TRBV6-6,-,TGTGCCAGCAGTCCAGGGGGCTACGAGCAGTACTTC,CASSPGGYEQYF
TRBJ1-5,TRBD1,TRBV28,-,TGTGCCAGCAGTTTACTGACAGGGGTAAATTACCAGCCCCAGCATTTT,CASSLLTGVNYQPQHF
TRBJ2-7,-,TRBV5-1,-,TGCGCCAGCAGCTTGGGTTCGGGGGGCCCATACGAGCAGTACTTC,CASSLGSGGPYEQYF
TRBJ2-7,-,TRBV9,-,TGTGCCAGCAGCGTAGGCCCCAGCGTAGCGGAGTCCTACGAGCAGTACTTC,CASSVGPSVAESYEQYF
TRBJ2-7,-,TRBV7-2,-,TGTGCCAGCAGCTTAGTAGGCGGGATCGCCGAGCAGTACTTC,CASSLVGGIAEQYF
TRBJ1-3,-,TRBV4-1,-,TGCGCCAGCAGCCAAGTAGGGTCGGGCAGGGCTGGAAACACCATATATTTT,CASSQVGSGRAGNTIYF
TRBJ2-7,-,TRBV28,-,TGTGCCAGCAATACAAACTACGAGCAGTACTTC,CASNTNYEQYF
TRBJ2-1,-,TRBV19,-,TGTGCCAGTGCACAGGGCTACTCCTACAATGAGCAGTTCTTC,CASAQGYSYNEQFF
TRBJ1-1,TRBD1,TRBV28,-,TGTGCCAGCAGTCCCACAGGGGCACCGAACACTGAAGCTTTCTTT,CASSPTGAPNTEAFF
TRBJ2-2,-,TRBV4-2,few,TGTGCCAGCAGCCAAGTAATTGGGTTATCCGGGGAGCTGTTTTTT,CASSQVIGLSGELFF
TRBJ2-7,TRBD2,TRBV27,-,TGTGCCAGCAGTTTAATCCAGGCGGGGGTCTCCGAGCAGTACTTC,CASSLIQAGVSEQYF
TRBJ2-7,TRBD1,TRBV18,few,TGTGCCAGCTCACCAGCTTTACCCGGGACAGCATCCTACGAGCAGTACTTC,CASSPALPGTASYEQYF
TRBJ2-2,TRBD2,TRBV7-9,-,TGTGCCAGCACCCTGGGACTAGTGAACACCGGGGAGCTGTTTTTT,CASTLGLVNTGELFF
TRBJ1-1,-,TRBV3-1/TRBV3-2,-,TGTGCCAGCAGCCAAGATAGGGCGGGATCTGAAGCTTTCTTT,CASSQDRAGSEAFF
TRBJ2-7,TRBD1,TRBV7-3,-,TGTGCCAGCAGCCCAACGGGGACAGGGGTGAACGAGCAGTACTTC,CASSPTGTGVNEQYF
TRBJ2-7,TRBD2,TRBV11-2,few,TGTGCCAGCAGCTTAGAGAGGGGGACTAGCGGACCCTACGAGCAGTACTTC,CASSLERGTSGPYEQYF
TRBJ1-1,-,TRBV18,-,TGTGCCAGCTCAAAGCCGAACACTGAAGCTTTCTTT,CASSKPNTEAFF
TRBJ1-5,-,TRBV14,-,TGTGCCAGCAGCCTAGTAGGTCAGCCCCAGCATTTT,CASSLVGQPQHF
TRBJ1-4,-,TRBV28,-,TGTGCCAGCAGTTCACAACCGGGGGGAACGGAAGAAAAACTGTTTTTT,CASSSQPGGTEEKLFF
TRBJ2-5,-,TRBV13,-,TGTGCCAGCAGCCGGGGGTTGGCACTCGAGGTGACCCAGTACTTC,CASSRGLALEVTQYF